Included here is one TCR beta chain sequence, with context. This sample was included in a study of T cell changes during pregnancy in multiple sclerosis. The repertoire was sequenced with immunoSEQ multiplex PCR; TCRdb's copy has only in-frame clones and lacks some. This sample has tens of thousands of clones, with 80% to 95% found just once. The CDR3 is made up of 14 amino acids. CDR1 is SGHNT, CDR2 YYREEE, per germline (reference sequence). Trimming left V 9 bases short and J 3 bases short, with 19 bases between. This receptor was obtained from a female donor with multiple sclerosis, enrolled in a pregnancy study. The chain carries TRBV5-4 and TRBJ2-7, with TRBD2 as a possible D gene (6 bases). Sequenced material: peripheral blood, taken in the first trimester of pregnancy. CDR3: CATSGTPPRYEQYF. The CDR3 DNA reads TGTGCCACCTCAGGGACTCCCCCCCGCTACGAGCAGTACTTC.